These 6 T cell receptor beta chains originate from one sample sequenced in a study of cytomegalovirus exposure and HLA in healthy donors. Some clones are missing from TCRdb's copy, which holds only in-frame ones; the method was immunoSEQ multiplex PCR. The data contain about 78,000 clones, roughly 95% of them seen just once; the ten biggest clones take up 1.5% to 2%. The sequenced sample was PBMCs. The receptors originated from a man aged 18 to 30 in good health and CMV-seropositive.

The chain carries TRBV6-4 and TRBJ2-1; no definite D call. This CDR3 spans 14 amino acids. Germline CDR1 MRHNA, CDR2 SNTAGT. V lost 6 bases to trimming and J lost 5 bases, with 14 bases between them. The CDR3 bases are TGTGCCAGCAGCCCGGAAGGAGAAAACAATGAGCAGTTCTTC. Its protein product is CASSPEGENNEQFF.

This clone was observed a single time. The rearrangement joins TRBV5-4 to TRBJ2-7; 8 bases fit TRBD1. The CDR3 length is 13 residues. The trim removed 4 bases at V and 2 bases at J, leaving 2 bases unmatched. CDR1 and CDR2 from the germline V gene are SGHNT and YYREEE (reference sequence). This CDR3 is CASSPQGAYEQYF. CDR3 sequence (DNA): TGTGCCAGCAGCCCACAGGGGGCCTACGAGCAGTACTTC.

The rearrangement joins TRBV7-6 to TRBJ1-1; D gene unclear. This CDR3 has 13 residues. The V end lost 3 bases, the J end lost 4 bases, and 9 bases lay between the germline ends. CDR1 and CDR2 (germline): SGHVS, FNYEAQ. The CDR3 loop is CASSFKAGTEAFF. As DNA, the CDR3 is TGTGCCAGCAGCTTTAAGGCAGGCACTGAAGCTTTCTTT.

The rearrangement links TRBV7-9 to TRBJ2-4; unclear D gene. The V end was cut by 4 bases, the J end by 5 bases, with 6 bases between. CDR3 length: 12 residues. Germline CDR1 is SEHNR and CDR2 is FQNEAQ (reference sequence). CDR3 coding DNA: TGTGCCAGCAGCTCACATGAAAACATTCAGTACTTC. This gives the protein CASSSHENIQYF.

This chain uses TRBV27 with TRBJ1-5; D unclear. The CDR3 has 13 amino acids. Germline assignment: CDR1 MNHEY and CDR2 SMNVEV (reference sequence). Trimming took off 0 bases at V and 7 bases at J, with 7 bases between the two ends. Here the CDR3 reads CASSLSRWQPQHF. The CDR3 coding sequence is TGTGCCAGCAGTTTATCTCGGTGGCAGCCCCAGCATTTT.

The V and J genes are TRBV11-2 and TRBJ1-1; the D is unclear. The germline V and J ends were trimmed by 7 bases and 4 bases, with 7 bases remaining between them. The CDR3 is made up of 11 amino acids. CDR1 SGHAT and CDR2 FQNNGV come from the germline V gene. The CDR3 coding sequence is TGTGCCAGCACTGAGGGCACTGAAGCTTTCTTT. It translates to CASTEGTEAFF. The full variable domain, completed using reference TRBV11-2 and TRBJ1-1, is EAGVAQSPRYKIIEKRQSVAFWCNPISGHATLYWYQQILGQGPKLLIQFQNNGVVDDSQLPKDRFSAERLKGVDSTLKIQPAKLEDSAVYLCASTEGTEAFFGQGTRLTVV.